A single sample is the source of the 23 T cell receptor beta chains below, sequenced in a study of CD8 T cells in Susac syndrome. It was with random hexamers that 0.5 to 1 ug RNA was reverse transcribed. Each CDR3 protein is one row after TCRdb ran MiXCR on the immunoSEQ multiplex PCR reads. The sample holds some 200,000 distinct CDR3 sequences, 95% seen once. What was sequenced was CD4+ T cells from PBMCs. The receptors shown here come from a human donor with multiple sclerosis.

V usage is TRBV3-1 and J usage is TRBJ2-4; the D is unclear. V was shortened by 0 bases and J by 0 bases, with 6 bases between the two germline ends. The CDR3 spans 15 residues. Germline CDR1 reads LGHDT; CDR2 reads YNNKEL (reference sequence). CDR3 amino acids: CASSQEPVAKNIQYF. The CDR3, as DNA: TGTGCCAGCAGCCAAGAGCCAGTAGCCAAAAACATTCAGTACTTC.

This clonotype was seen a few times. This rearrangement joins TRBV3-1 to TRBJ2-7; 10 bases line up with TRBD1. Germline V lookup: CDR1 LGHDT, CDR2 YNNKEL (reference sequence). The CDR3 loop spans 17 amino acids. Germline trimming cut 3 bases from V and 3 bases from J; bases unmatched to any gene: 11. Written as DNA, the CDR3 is TGTGCCAGCAGCCAGAGACTCAGTGGGACAGGGGACTACGAGCAGTACTTC. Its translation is CASSQRLSGTGDYEQYF.

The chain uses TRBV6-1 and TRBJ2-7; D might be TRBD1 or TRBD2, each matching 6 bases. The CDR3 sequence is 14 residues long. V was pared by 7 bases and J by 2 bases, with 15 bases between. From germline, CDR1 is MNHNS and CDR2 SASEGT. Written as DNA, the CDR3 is TGTGCCAGCAAGTCAGGGGAGGTCCCCTACGAGCAGTACTTC. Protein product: CASKSGEVPYEQYF.

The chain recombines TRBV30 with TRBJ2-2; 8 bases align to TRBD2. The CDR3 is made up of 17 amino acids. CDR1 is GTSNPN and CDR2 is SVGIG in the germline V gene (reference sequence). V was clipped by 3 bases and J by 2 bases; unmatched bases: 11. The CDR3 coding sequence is TGTGCCTGGAGGGTGACAGCGGGAGCACAAAACACCGGGGAGCTGTTTTTT. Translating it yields CAWRVTAGAQNTGELFF.

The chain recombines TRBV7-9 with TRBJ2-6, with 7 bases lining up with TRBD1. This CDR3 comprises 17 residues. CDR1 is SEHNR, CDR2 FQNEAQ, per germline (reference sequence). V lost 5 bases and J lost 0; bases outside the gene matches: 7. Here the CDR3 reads CASSNRDSFSGANVLTF. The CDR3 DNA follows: TGTGCCAGCAGCAACCGGGACAGCTTCTCTGGGGCCAACGTCCTGACTTTC.

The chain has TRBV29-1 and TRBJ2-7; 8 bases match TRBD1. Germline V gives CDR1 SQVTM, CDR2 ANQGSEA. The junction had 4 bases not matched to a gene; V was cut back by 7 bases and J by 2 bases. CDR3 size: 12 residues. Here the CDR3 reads CSAGDRTYEQYF. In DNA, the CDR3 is TGCAGCGCGGGGGACAGGACCTACGAGCAGTACTTC.

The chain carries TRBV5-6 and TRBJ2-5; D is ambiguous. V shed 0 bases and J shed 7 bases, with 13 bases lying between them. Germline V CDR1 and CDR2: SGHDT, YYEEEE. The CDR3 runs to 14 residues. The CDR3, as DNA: TGTGCCAGCAGCTTGGTACAGCAAGAAGGGACCCAGTACTTC. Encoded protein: CASSLVQQEGTQYF.

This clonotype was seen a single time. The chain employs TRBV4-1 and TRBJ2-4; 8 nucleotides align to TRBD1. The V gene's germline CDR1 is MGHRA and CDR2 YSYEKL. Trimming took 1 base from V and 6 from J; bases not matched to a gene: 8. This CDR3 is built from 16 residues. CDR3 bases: TGCGCCAGCAGCCAAGTCCCGAAACAGGGGGGAAACATTCAGTACTTC. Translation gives CASSQVPKQGGNIQYF.

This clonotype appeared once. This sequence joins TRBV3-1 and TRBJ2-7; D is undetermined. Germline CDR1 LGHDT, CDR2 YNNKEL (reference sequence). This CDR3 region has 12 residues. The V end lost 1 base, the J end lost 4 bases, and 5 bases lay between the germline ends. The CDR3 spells CASSQAQYEQYF. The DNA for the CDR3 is TGTGCCAGCAGCCAAGCCCAATACGAGCAGTACTTC.

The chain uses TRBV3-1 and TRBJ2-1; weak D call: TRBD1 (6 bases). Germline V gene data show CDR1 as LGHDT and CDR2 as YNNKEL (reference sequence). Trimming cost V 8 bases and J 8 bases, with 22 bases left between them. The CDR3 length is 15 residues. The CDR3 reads CASSGQGSGVDEQFF. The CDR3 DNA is TGTGCCAGCTCGGGCCAGGGGTCAGGTGTAGATGAGCAGTTCTTC.

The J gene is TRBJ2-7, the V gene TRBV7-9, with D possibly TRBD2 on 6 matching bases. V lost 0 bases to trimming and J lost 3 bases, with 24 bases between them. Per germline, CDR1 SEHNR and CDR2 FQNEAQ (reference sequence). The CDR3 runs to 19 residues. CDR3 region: CASSLARTARGGTDYEQYF. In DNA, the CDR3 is TGTGCCAGCAGCTTAGCCAGAACCGCGAGGGGCGGGACGGACTACGAGCAGTACTTC. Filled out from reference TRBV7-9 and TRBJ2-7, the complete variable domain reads DTGVSQNPRHKITKRGQNVTFRCDPISEHNRLYWYRQTLGQGPEFLTYFQNEAQLEKSRLLSDRFSAERPKGSFSTLEIQRTEQGDSAMYLCASSLARTARGGTDYEQYFGPGTRLTVT.

This CDR3 is CASSLWVGTAKNIQYF. CDR3 bases: TGTGCCAGCAGTTTATGGGTAGGGACAGCCAAAAACATTCAGTACTTC. The rearrangement links TRBV27 to TRBJ2-4; the D call may be TRBD1 or TRBD2 (5 bases each). The V end was cut by 1 base, the J end by 0 bases, with 10 bases between. CDR1 and CDR2 from the germline V gene are MNHEY and SMNVEV (reference sequence). CDR3 size: 16 residues.

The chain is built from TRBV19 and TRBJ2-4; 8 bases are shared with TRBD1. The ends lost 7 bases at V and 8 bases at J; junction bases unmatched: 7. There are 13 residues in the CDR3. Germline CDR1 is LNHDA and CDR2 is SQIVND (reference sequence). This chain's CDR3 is CASIAQGADIQYF. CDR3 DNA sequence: TGTGCCAGTATTGCCCAGGGGGCGGACATTCAGTACTTC.

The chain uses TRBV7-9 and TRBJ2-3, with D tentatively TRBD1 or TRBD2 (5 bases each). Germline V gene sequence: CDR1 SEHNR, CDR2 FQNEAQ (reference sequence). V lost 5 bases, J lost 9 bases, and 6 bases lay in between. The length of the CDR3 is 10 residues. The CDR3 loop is CASSGDTQYF. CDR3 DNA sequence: TGTGCCAGCAGCGGGGACACGCAGTATTTT.

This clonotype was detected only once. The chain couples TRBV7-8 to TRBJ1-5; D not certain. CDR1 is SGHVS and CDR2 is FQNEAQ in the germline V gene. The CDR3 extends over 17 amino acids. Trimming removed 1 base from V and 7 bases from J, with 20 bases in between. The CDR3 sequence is CASSLGHRLNMGQPQHF. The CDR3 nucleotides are TGTGCCAGCAGCTTAGGGCACAGACTGAACATGGGGCAGCCCCAGCATTTT.

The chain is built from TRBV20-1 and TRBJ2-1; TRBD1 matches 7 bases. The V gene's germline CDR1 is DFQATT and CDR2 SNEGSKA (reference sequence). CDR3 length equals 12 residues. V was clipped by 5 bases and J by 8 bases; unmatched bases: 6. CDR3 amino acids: CSAPNRGDEQFF. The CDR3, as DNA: TGCAGTGCTCCGAACAGGGGCGATGAGCAGTTCTTC.

The DNA for the CDR3 is TGCGCCAGCAGCTTGCAAGGGGGGACTGAGCAGTTCTTC. Amino acid sequence: CASSLQGGTEQFF. The V gene is TRBV5-1, the J gene TRBJ2-1; D tentatively reads TRBD1 or TRBD2 (6 bases each). Trimming took off 1 base at V and 9 bases at J, with 11 bases between the two ends. The CDR3 length is 13 residues. The germline gives CDR1 SGHRS, CDR2 YFSETQ.

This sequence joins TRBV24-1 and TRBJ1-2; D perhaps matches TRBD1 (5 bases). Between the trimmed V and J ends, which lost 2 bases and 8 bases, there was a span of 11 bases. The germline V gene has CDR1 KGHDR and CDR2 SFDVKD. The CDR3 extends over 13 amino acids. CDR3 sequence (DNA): TGTGCCACCAGTGATTCAGACAGCCGGGGCTACACCTTC. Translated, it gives CATSDSDSRGYTF.

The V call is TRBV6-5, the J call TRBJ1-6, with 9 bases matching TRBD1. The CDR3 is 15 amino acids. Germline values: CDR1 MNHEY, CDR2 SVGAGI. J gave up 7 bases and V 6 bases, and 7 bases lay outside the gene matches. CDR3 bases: TGTGCCAGCAGACTCGGGACAGGGAGAAATTCACCCCTCCACTTT. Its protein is CASRLGTGRNSPLHF.

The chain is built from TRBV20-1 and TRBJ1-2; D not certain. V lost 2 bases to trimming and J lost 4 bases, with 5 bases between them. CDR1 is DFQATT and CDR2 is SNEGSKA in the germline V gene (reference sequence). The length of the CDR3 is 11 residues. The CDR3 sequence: CSARTRYGYTF. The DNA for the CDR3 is TGCAGTGCTAGAACCCGCTATGGCTACACCTTC.

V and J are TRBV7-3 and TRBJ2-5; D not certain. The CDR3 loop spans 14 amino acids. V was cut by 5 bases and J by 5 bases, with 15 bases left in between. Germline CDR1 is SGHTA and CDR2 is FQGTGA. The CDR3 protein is CASSPGFGAETQYF. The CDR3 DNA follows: TGTGCCAGCAGCCCCGGTTTCGGAGCTGAGACCCAGTACTTC. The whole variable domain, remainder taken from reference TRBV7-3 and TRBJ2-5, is GAGVSQTPSNKVTEKGKYVELRCDPISGHTALYWYRQSLGQGPEFLIYFQGTGAADDSGLPNDRFFAVRPEGSVSTLKIQRTERGDSAVYLCASSPGFGAETQYFGPGTRLLVL.

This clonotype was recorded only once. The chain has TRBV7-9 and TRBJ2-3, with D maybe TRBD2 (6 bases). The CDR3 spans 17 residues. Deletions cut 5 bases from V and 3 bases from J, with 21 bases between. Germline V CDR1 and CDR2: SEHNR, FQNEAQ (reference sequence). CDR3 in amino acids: CASSPQPGREKTDTQYF. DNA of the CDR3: TGTGCCAGCAGCCCCCAGCCCGGTCGGGAGAAGACAGATACGCAGTATTTT.

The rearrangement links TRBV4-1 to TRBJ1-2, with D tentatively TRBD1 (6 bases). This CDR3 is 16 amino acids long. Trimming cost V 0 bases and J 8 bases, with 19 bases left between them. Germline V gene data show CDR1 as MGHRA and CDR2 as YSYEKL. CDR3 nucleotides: TGCGCCAGCAGCCAAGATCGGAACAGGGCAAATTTAGGCTACACCTTC. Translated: CASSQDRNRANLGYTF.